The 31 T cell receptor beta chains in this list originate from one sample, sequenced in a study of T cells after yellow fever vaccination. One entry per CDR3 protein, called by TCRdb with MiXCR from the 5' RACE reads. Here the sample spans a few hundred thousand distinct CDR3 sequences, 10% to 15% being singletons. The sequenced sample was CD4+ T cells sorted from PBMCs, obtained 45 days after the yellow fever booster vaccination. The receptor source for this set is a man aged 25-40 years who received the YFV17D yellow fever vaccine.

This chain links TRBV3-1 with TRBJ2-4; TRBD1 or TRBD2 may be the D gene (5 bases each). V was shortened by 3 bases and J by 8 bases, with 11 bases between the two germline ends. The CDR3 contains 13 residues. The germline CDR1 and CDR2 sequences are LGHDT and YNNKEL (reference sequence). The CDR3 DNA reads as TGTGCCAGCAGCCAGGGACCTAGGGACATTCAGTACTTC. This translates into CASSQGPRDIQYF.

This clonotype showed up just a few times. This chain uses TRBV5-1 with TRBJ2-3, with 12 nucleotides matching TRBD1. V was clipped by 2 bases and J by 4 bases; unmatched bases: 5. The CDR3 runs to 16 residues. Germline V gene lookup returns CDR1 SGHRS and CDR2 YFSETQ. CDR3 region: CASSFGGTGGADTQYF. The CDR3 nucleotides read TGCGCCAGCAGCTTTGGGGGGACAGGGGGCGCAGATACGCAGTATTTT.

This clonotype showed up just a few times. V gene TRBV20-1 combines with J gene TRBJ2-3, with 9 bases matching TRBD2. Unmatched junction bases numbered 9, after V lost 6 bases and J lost 2 bases. The CDR3 has 15 residues. CDR1 DFQATT and CDR2 SNEGSKA come from the germline V gene (reference sequence). This CDR3 is CSAPPLAGHTDTQYF. The CDR3 DNA follows: TGCAGTGCCCCGCCCCTAGCGGGGCACACAGATACGCAGTATTTT.

This chain joins TRBV6-5 and TRBJ1-6, with TRBD1 matching over 11 bases. The V gene's germline CDR1 is MNHEY and CDR2 SVGAGI. The junction had 6 bases not matched to a gene; V was cut back by 4 bases and J by 7 bases. The CDR3 covers 16 residues. CDR3 coding DNA: TGTGCCAGCAGTTTCACGGACAGGGGGCCAAATTCACCCCTCCACTTT. It specifies CASSFTDRGPNSPLHF.

This sequence joins TRBV20-1 and TRBJ1-1; no clear D gene. V gave up 3 bases and J gave up 4 bases, with 18 bases separating them. The CDR3 spans 15 residues. The V gene's germline CDR1 is DFQATT and CDR2 SNEGSKA (reference sequence). The CDR3 sequence is CSASDSAVWSTEAFF. The DNA of the CDR3 is TGCAGTGCTAGTGATTCGGCGGTGTGGAGCACTGAAGCTTTCTTT.

This chain uses TRBV7-9 with TRBJ2-1; D is unresolved. Per the germline V gene, CDR1 is SEHNR and CDR2 is FQNEAQ (reference sequence). With 0 bases removed from V and 3 bases from J, the gap between germline ends came to 12 bases. CDR3 length equals 16 residues. This chain's CDR3 is CASSLARDVGYNEQFF. The CDR3 region has the DNA TGTGCCAGCAGCTTAGCAAGGGATGTCGGCTACAATGAGCAGTTCTTC.

This clonotype appeared a few times. This chain's CDR3 is CASSLGETGGQPQHF. The CDR3, as DNA: TGTGCCAGCAGCTTAGGGGAGACGGGGGGGCAGCCCCAGCATTTT. The chain joins TRBV5-6 to TRBJ1-5, with a tentative D call TRBD1 (5 bases). From germline, CDR1 is SGHDT and CDR2 YYEEEE. Trimming cost V 2 bases and J 7 bases, with 16 bases left between them. The CDR3 sequence is 15 residues long.

The rearrangement links TRBV20-1 to TRBJ2-7; D ambiguous. V was shortened by 6 bases and J by 2 bases, with 14 bases between the two germline ends. Germline assignment: CDR1 DFQATT and CDR2 SNEGSKA (reference sequence). The CDR3 consists of 13 residues. The CDR3 reads CSALGPGPYEQYF. The CDR3 coding sequence is TGCAGTGCCCTAGGGCCGGGTCCCTACGAGCAGTACTTC.

The chain has TRBV6-1 and TRBJ2-1; D gene unclear. The CDR3 is 15 amino acids. Germline V gene sequence: CDR1 MNHNS, CDR2 SASEGT. V lost 6 bases and J 2 bases, leaving 14 bases between the germline ends. The CDR3 DNA reads as TGTGCCAGCAGCCTAGGATCTCACCCCTACAATGAGCAGTTCTTC. It is translated as CASSLGSHPYNEQFF.

The chain links TRBV10-1 to TRBJ2-1; weak D call: TRBD2 (6 bases). This CDR3 comprises 16 residues. Between the trimmed V and J ends, which lost 2 bases and 7 bases, there was a span of 18 bases. CDR1 and CDR2 (germline): WNHNN, SYGVQD (reference sequence). CDR3 sequence reads: CASSEGQGRRGNEQFF. CDR3 sequence (DNA): TGCGCCAGCAGTGAGGGCCAAGGGCGGAGGGGTAATGAGCAGTTCTTC.

The J gene is TRBJ2-3, the V gene TRBV4-1; 13 bases map to TRBD2. Trimming cost V 7 bases and J 6 bases; bases outside gene matches: 13. This CDR3 comprises 17 residues. Germline values: CDR1 MGHRA, CDR2 YSYEKL. The CDR3 reads CASTLAGGPSAGDTQYF. Here the CDR3 DNA reads TGCGCCAGCACACTAGCGGGAGGGCCATCCGCAGGGGATACGCAGTATTTT.

This clonotype was seen repeatedly, ten times or more. This chain joins TRBV29-1 and TRBJ2-7; either TRBD1 or TRBD2 may supply D (5 bases each). Between the trimmed V and J ends, which lost 6 bases and 2 bases, there was a span of 11 bases. The CDR3 totals 12 residues. Germline CDR1 SQVTM, CDR2 ANQGSEA. CDR3 DNA: TGCAGCGTAGGGGACGGCCCCTACGAGCAGTACTTC. Translating it yields CSVGDGPYEQYF.

The chain couples TRBV27 to TRBJ1-1; 9 positions agree with TRBD1. Trimming cost V 7 bases and J 5 bases; bases outside gene matches: 14. This CDR3 is built from 16 residues. Looked up from germline, CDR1 is MNHEY and CDR2 is SMNVEV (reference sequence). CDR3 DNA sequence: TGTGCCAGCACCCCAGGACAGGGGCGATCGAATACTGAAGCTTTCTTT. Encoded protein: CASTPGQGRSNTEAFF.

This clonotype occurred once. The V and J genes are TRBV7-2 and TRBJ2-5; no clear D gene. The germline V and J ends were trimmed by 1 base and 5 bases, with 17 bases remaining between them. Germline loops: CDR1 SGHTA, CDR2 FQGNSA. This CDR3 is built from 16 residues. CDR3 DNA: TGTGCCAGCAGCTTAGATAGGGTGACGCGTGTGGAGACCCAGTACTTC. Its translation: CASSLDRVTRVETQYF.

This clonotype has more than one count but fewer than ten. The chain carries TRBV5-1 and TRBJ2-3; tentatively, D is TRBD1 (6 bases). The germline V and J ends were trimmed by 6 bases and 0 bases, with 11 bases remaining between them. The V gene's germline CDR1 is SGHRS and CDR2 YFSETQ. The CDR3 spans 14 residues. In DNA form, the CDR3 reads TGCGCCAGCACGTACAGGGAGAGCACAGATACGCAGTATTTT. It translates to CASTYRESTDTQYF.

This chain uses TRBV5-6 with TRBJ2-2, with D possibly TRBD1 on 8 matching bases. Germline CDR1 reads SGHDT; CDR2 reads YYEEEE. The CDR3 covers 16 residues. The V and J ends lost 2 bases and 5 bases respectively, with 16 bases between them. CDR3 loop: CASSLPQGGITGELFF. Written as DNA, the CDR3 is TGTGCCAGCAGCTTACCACAGGGGGGGATTACCGGGGAGCTGTTTTTT.

A few counts support this clonotype. The chain uses TRBV10-3 and TRBJ2-1; D call uncertain. Germline V gives CDR1 ENHRY, CDR2 SYGVKD. The CDR3 extends over 11 amino acids. V lost 0 bases to trimming and J lost 14 bases, with 8 bases between them. The CDR3 protein is CAISESGEEFF. CDR3 DNA sequence: TGTGCCATCAGTGAGTCTGGGGAAGAGTTCTTC.

This clonotype showed up just a few times. V gene TRBV21-1 combines with J gene TRBJ1-4; the D call of TRBD1 is as the table states it, not checked on the DNA. TRBV21-1 is marked as a pseudogene. This CDR3 contains 17 residues. The CDR3 DNA reads as TGTGCCAGCAGCAAAGCGCTCACGCCCGCAACTAATGAAAAACTGTTTTTT. This translates into CASSKALTPATNEKLFF.

This clonotype has a handful of counts. The CDR3 sequence is CSARGPSGQETQYF. The CDR3 DNA is TGCAGCGCCCGGGGTCCTAGCGGCCAAGAGACCCAGTACTTC. The chain uses TRBV29-1 and TRBJ2-5; the match to TRBD2 covers 7 bases. This CDR3 has 14 residues. Germline V gives CDR1 SQVTM, CDR2 ANQGSEA. The J segment lost 1 base and the V segment lost 7 bases, leaving 9 bases of the junction unmatched.

This clonotype was seen a handful of times. The rearrangement uses TRBV6-5 and TRBJ1-5; the D gene is possibly TRBD1 (6 bases). V gave up 2 bases and J gave up 7 bases, with 12 bases separating them. The CDR3 consists of 14 residues. CDR1 is MNHEY and CDR2 is SVGAGI in the germline V gene. CDR3 bases: TGTGCCAGCAGTTACGCACAGGGAGCCCAGCCCCAGCATTTT. Protein sequence: CASSYAQGAQPQHF.

The V call is TRBV7-6, the J call TRBJ2-3, with TRBD2 identical over 7 bases. In germline, CDR1 is SGHVS, CDR2 FNYEAQ. The CDR3 consists of 16 residues. V was pared by 1 base and J by 1 base, with 5 bases of the junction left unmatched. CDR3 amino acids: CASSLVSSGRTDTQYF. CDR3 nucleotides: TGTGCCAGCAGCTTAGTTTCTAGCGGACGCACAGATACGCAGTATTTT.

This clonotype showed up just a few times. This sequence joins TRBV6-1 and TRBJ2-5; 7 bases align to TRBD2. There are 13 residues in the CDR3. Germline CDR1 and CDR2: MNHNS and SASEGT. V was clipped by 11 bases and J by 4 bases; unmatched bases: 10. CDR3 residues: CAGRVTSVETQYF. DNA for the CDR3: TGTGCCGGCCGCGTCACTAGCGTAGAGACCCAGTACTTC.

This clonotype appeared a few times. This rearrangement joins TRBV29-1 to TRBJ2-1, with D tentatively TRBD2 (6 bases). Germline assignment: CDR1 SQVTM and CDR2 ANQGSEA. The CDR3 spans 15 residues. Trimming pared 8 bases from V and 8 bases from J, leaving 25 bases between. CDR3 sequence: CSITPSRRAGDEQFF. The DNA for the CDR3 is TGCAGCATTACCCCCAGCAGGAGGGCCGGGGATGAGCAGTTCTTC.

This clonotype was seen more than once but under ten times. V and J are TRBV4-3 and TRBJ2-2; D unclear. CDR3 length equals 13 residues. Trimming shortened V by 0 bases and J by 6 bases, and 5 bases separated the two germline ends. The V gene's germline CDR1 is LGHNA and CDR2 YSLEER. The CDR3 DNA reads as TGCGCCAGCAGCCAAGAGTTCGCCGGGGAGCTGTTTTTT. It translates to CASSQEFAGELFF.

The rearrangement links TRBV5-4 to TRBJ2-3; perhaps TRBD2 as D (6 bases). This CDR3 has 14 amino acids. V was pared by 9 bases and J by 2 bases, with 16 bases between. The V gene's germline CDR1 is SGHNT and CDR2 YYREEE (reference sequence). CDR3 sequence reads: CAIHRDSNTDTQYF. CDR3 DNA: TGTGCCATCCACCGGGACTCAAACACAGATACGCAGTATTTT.

This clonotype was observed a few times. V gene TRBV20-1 combines with J gene TRBJ2-3; TRBD2 matches 9 bases. Trimming at V came to 4 bases and at J to 5 bases, leaving 4 bases not matched to a gene. CDR1 is DFQATT and CDR2 is SNEGSKA in the germline V gene (reference sequence). This CDR3 has 13 amino acids. For the CDR3, the DNA is TGCAGTGCTAAACTAGCGGGTAGAGATACGCAGTATTTT. Translated, it gives CSAKLAGRDTQYF.

The J gene is TRBJ2-4, the V gene TRBV5-1, with 10 bases fitting TRBD1. CDR3 length: 15 residues. With V trimmed by 4 bases and J by 7 bases, 8 bases remained unmatched. Germline V CDR1 and CDR2: SGHRS, YFSETQ. The CDR3, as DNA: TGCGCCAGCAGCGAATCCGGGACAGGGGTGAACATTCAGTACTTC. It translates to CASSESGTGVNIQYF.

In its sample, this clonotype was seen a few times. V is TRBV7-9 and J is TRBJ2-5; TRBD2 aligns across 9 bases. CDR3 size: 16 residues. J lost 0 bases, V lost 1 base, and 3 bases had no gene match. Germline CDR1 is SEHNR and CDR2 is FQNEAQ (reference sequence). The CDR3, as DNA: TGTGCCAGCAGCTTAGAAGGGACTAGCTACCAAGAGACCCAGTACTTC. It yields the protein CASSLEGTSYQETQYF.

The sample holds many counts of this clonotype. This sequence joins TRBV18 and TRBJ2-7, with 7 bases aligning to TRBD2. V shed 2 bases, J shed 0 bases, and the junction held 1 base outside the gene matches. Germline lookup yields CDR1 KGHSH and CDR2 LQKENI. The CDR3 sequence is 14 residues long. In nucleotides, the CDR3 is TGTGCCAGCTCACCAGGACTAGTCTCCTACGAGCAGTACTTC. This translates into CASSPGLVSYEQYF.

V gene TRBV25-1 combines with J gene TRBJ2-5, with a possible D match to TRBD1 (5 bases). With 5 bases removed from V and 5 bases from J, the gap between germline ends came to 12 bases. CDR1 and CDR2 from the germline V gene are MGHDK and SYGVNS. The CDR3 covers 13 residues. CDR3 DNA sequence: TGTGCCAGCAGTAGACAGCGTAGGGAGACCCAGTACTTC. Translated, it gives CASSRQRRETQYF.

The chain is built from TRBV19 and TRBJ2-1; D perhaps matches TRBD2 (5 bases). The V gene's germline CDR1 is LNHDA and CDR2 SQIVND (reference sequence). Trimming took off 6 bases at V and 2 bases at J, with 5 bases between the two ends. This CDR3 contains 12 residues. The CDR3 region is CASRRAYNEQFF. The CDR3 DNA reads as TGTGCCAGTAGGAGGGCCTACAATGAGCAGTTCTTC.